Listed below are T cell receptor beta chains from one sample, sequenced in a study of metastatic and nonmetastatic thyroid tumors. TCRdb reanalyzed the PCR reads via MiXCR. The data contain around 20,000 clones, around 33% of them singletons. Specimen: tumor tissue. These receptors were obtained from a female donor with papillary thyroid cancer or a benign thyroid nodule (not recorded which). Some clones in this sample may be carry-over from other donors' samples. Both conserved end residues are part of each CDR3. D genes are given only for firm matches. Where a row states a size, it is once, few, many or the class of an expanded clone; other rows omit it.

v_gene,len,d_gene,j_gene,abundance,CDR3nt,CDR3aa
TRBV6-1,16,-,TRBJ2-3,few,TGTGCCAGCAGAGTACAGGGACGATTACCCACAGATACGCAGTATTTT,CASRVQGRLPTDTQYF
TRBV6-1,13,-,TRBJ2-7,few,TGTGCCAGCCAGGAACTGAGCTCCTACGAGCAGTACTTC,CASQELSSYEQYF
TRBV18,18,TRBD2,TRBJ2-3,-,TGTGCCAGCTCACCTCGCCCGAGAGTAGCGGGAACCACAGATACGCAGTATTTT,CASSPRPRVAGTTDTQYF
TRBV7-6,15,TRBD1,TRBJ2-3,-,TGTGCCAGCAGCCAGGGACAGGGGATCACAGATACGCAGTATTTT,CASSQGQGITDTQYF
TRBV15,14,TRBD1,TRBJ2-2,-,TGTGCCACCAGGAGACAGGGCGACACCGGGGAGCTGTTTTTT,CATRRQGDTGELFF
TRBV12-3/TRBV12-4,15,TRBD2,TRBJ2-3,few,TGTGCCAGCAGTCCAGAGGCGGGAGCGGCAGATACGCAGTATTTT,CASSPEAGAADTQYF
TRBV28,15,-,TRBJ2-7,-,TGTGCCAGCAGGGCCCCTTGGGGAGACAAATACGAGCAGTACTTC,CASRAPWGDKYEQYF
TRBV27,13,-,TRBJ1-4,-,TGTGCCAGCAGTAGGCAGGGTGTTGAAAAACTGTTTTTT,CASSRQGVEKLFF
TRBV5-6,18,TRBD1,TRBJ1-1,-,TGTGCCAGCAGCTCGTCCGGGACAGGGAAGTTCGAGGACACTGAAGCTTTCTTT,CASSSSGTGKFEDTEAFF
TRBV6-2/TRBV6-3,17,TRBD1,TRBJ2-6,few,TGTGCCAGCAGTTACGGGACAGGGGGCGCTGGGGCCAACGTCCTGACTTTC,CASSYGTGGAGANVLTF
TRBV2,12,-,TRBJ2-1,few,TGTGCCAAACACAGGGCGCACAATGAGCAGTTCTTC,CAKHRAHNEQFF
TRBV28,15,-,TRBJ2-7,few,TGTGCCAGCAGTCGAGGGGCAGGTGCGGGATACGAGCAGTACTTC,CASSRGAGAGYEQYF
TRBV6-1,15,-,TRBJ2-7,-,TGTGCCAGCAGTGAATGGCACAGGGTCCCCTACGAGCAGTACTTC,CASSEWHRVPYEQYF
TRBV7-3,17,TRBD2,TRBJ2-3,-,TGTGCCAGCAGCCGAGCCCCGGGGGCGGGAGGGCCAGATACGCAGTATTTT,CASSRAPGAGGPDTQYF
TRBV6-5,13,-,TRBJ1-6,few,TGTGCCAGCAGTTACTATCAGGATTCACCCCTCCACTTT,CASSYYQDSPLHF
TRBV28,15,TRBD1,TRBJ2-5,-,TGTGCCAGCAGTCACCGACAGGGGGCGGCAGAGACCCAGTACTTC,CASSHRQGAAETQYF
TRBV6-2/TRBV6-3,15,-,TRBJ1-1,-,TGTGCCAGCAGTTACCCCGGACAAGGGAACACTGAAGCTTTCTTT,CASSYPGQGNTEAFF
TRBV7-9,14,-,TRBJ1-1,-,TGTGCCAGCAGCTTAGACGCAGCTAACACTGAAGCTTTCTTT,CASSLDAANTEAFF
TRBV6-1,15,TRBD1,TRBJ2-2,few,TGTGCCGCCTCCGCCGGGACAGGGGACACCGGGGAGCTGTTTTTT,CAASAGTGDTGELFF
TRBV28,12,-,TRBJ1-5,-,TGTGCCAGCGCAACCGGGGATCAGCCCCAGCATTTT,CASATGDQPQHF
TRBV9,15,-,TRBJ1-5,-,TGTGCCAGCAGCCCCGGGGCACAGATTAATCAGCCCCAGCATTTT,CASSPGAQINQPQHF
TRBV20-1,18,TRBD1,TRBJ1-1,-,TGCAGTGCTATCCCCCTGGGACAGGGAGCAGGGCTGAACACTGAAGCTTTCTTT,CSAIPLGQGAGLNTEAFF
TRBV28,16,-,TRBJ1-3,few,TGTGCCAGCAGGTCCCGCGGAAGGGAGGCTGGAAACACCATATATTTT,CASRSRGREAGNTIYF
TRBV20-1,16,TRBD2,TRBJ2-3,-,TGCAGTGCTCCGCCTCGACTAGCGGGAAGCACAGATACGCAGTATTTT,CSAPPRLAGSTDTQYF
TRBV7-2,12,-,TRBJ2-2,few,TGTGCCAGCAGCTTAGGGTCCGGGGAGCTGTTTTTT,CASSLGSGELFF
TRBV28,12,-,TRBJ1-3,few,TGTGCCAGCAGTTTACCCACGGACACCATATATTTT,CASSLPTDTIYF